This TCR beta chain was retrieved from a study of response to subunit inactivated influenza vaccine (dated by TCRdb to about 2018). Some background on the complete study: To follow how T cells responded to a trivalent subunit inactivated influenza vaccine, the researchers relied on deep quantitative profiling of the T cell receptor repertoire. Study-level results and caveats: The authors proposed that each seasonal influenza vaccination may bring in only a limited number of new T cells.

The method behind the library was RT-PCR. Sequencer: Illumina HiSeq 2500. TCRdb trimmed the raw reads at Q25, called clones with MiXCR and kept productive beta chains. Rows with one shared CDR3 protein collapse into an entry with the most common genes and DNA. The sample table contains hundreds of thousands of distinct CDR3 sequences; only one count was recorded for less than 20% of them. The top ten constitute around 10% of the sample. As regards this clonotype: The antigen it recognizes is unknown. No base qualities exist here, and no much larger clone lies one base off it.

The germline V and J ends show losses of 1 base and 0 bases respectively, and no gene match explains 11 bases of the junction. The CDR3 numbers 18 residues from cysteine through phenylalanine. The kept DNA is CDR3 alone, 54 bases in frame from the first base. According to the germline V gene (reference sequence), CDR1 reads DFQATT and CDR2 reads SNEGSKA. This sequence was found in a man aged 50 to 59 who received an inactivated influenza vaccine. Donor details come from another sample of the same person, matched by shared clones. Material: PBMCs from blood, obtained 11 to 12 days after vaccination. Recombination joined TRBV20-1 with TRBJ2-1; 8 middle bases align to TRBD1. The base sequence is TGCAGTGCTAGAGGTAGAAAAAGGACAGGGAGCTCCTACAATGAGCAGTTCTTC. It translates to CSARGRKRTGSSYNEQFF.